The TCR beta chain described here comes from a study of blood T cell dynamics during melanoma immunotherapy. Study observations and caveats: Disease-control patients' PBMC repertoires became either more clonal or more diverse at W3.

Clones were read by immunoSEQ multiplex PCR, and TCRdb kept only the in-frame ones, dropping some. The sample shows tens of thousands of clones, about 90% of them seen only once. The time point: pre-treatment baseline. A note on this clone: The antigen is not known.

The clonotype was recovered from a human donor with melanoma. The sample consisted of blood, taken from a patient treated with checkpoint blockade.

The CDR3 is CASRIAGGSPTVWYF. In DNA, the CDR3 is TGTGCCAGCAGAATAGCGGGAGGGTCCCCTACGGTATGGTACTTC. This chain connects TRBV27 to TRBJ2-5; 11 bases match TRBD2. Germline CDR1 MNHEY, CDR2 SMNVEV (reference sequence). Trimming cost V 6 bases and J 13 bases; bases outside gene matches: 16. This CDR3 comprises 15 residues.